This TCR beta chain was sequenced for a study of control samples from healthy donors and cancer patients. V was pared by 6 bases and J by 4 bases, with 4 bases of the junction left unmatched. Germline CDR1 is MDHEN and CDR2 is SYDVKM. CDR3 length: 14 amino acids. This clone was recorded once. The table came from immunoSEQ multiplex PCR; TCRdb's copy has only in-frame clones and leaves some out. The sample shows under 300,000 clones, around 80% of them seen only once. The receptor's source is an older woman with lung cancer. The chain uses TRBV28 and TRBJ1-4, with 8 bases matching TRBD1. Sample: PBMCs. CDR3 amino acids: CASRDRAFNEKLFF. The CDR3 nucleotides read TGTGCCAGCAGGGACAGGGCATTTAATGAAAAACTGTTTTTT.